A single sample gave rise to the 14 T cell receptor beta chains below, sequenced in a study of T cells after yellow fever vaccination. One entry per CDR3 protein, called by TCRdb with MiXCR from the 5' RACE reads. This table holds roughly 320,000 distinct CDR3 sequences, roughly 10% found once. The specimen was CD4+ T cells sorted from PBMCs, collected 45 days after the yellow fever booster vaccination. The receptors originated from a young man who received the YFV17D yellow fever vaccine.

This clonotype was picked up a small number of times. This chain joins TRBV6-2 or TRBV6-3 and TRBJ1-5; no definite D call. Trimming took 4 bases from V and 3 from J, leaving 7 bases between them. CDR1 and CDR2 from the germline V gene are MNHEY and SVGEGT. The CDR3 covers 13 residues. The CDR3 DNA reads as TGTGCCAGCAGTTGGCGGATCAATCAGCCCCAGCATTTT. This encodes CASSWRINQPQHF.

In this sample, this clonotype turned up many times. The chain combines TRBV11-2 with TRBJ1-5; 10 bases are a match to TRBD1. Germline assignment: CDR1 SGHAT and CDR2 FQNNGV. J lost 0 bases, V lost 5 bases, and 10 bases had no gene match. CDR3 length: 18 residues. The CDR3 reads CASSPAGQGTYSNQPQHF. CDR3 bases: TGTGCCAGCAGCCCGGCGGGACAGGGGACCTATAGCAATCAGCCCCAGCATTTT.

This clonotype was seen a handful of times. The chain joins TRBV29-1 to TRBJ2-7; unclear D gene. There are 13 residues in the CDR3. Germline CDR1 and CDR2: SQVTM and ANQGSEA. The V end lost 5 bases, the J end lost 0 bases, and 11 bases lay between the germline ends. The DNA for the CDR3 is TGCAGCGTTTTCGACGGAAACTCCTACGAGCAGTACTTC. Encoded protein: CSVFDGNSYEQYF.

The V and J genes are TRBV6-5 and TRBJ2-5; 8 bases agree with TRBD2. With 2 bases clipped from V and 0 bases from J, the junction kept 11 bases outside the gene matches. There are 18 residues in the CDR3. In germline, CDR1 is MNHEY, CDR2 SVGAGI. CDR3 amino acids: CASSYGVQAGAYQETQYF. The DNA for the CDR3 is TGTGCCAGCAGTTACGGGGTCCAAGCGGGGGCGTACCAAGAGACCCAGTACTTC.

V is TRBV29-1 and J is TRBJ2-1; 7 positions match TRBD2. Germline CDR1 reads SQVTM; CDR2 reads ANQGSEA. The CDR3 sequence is 12 residues long. Germline trimming cut 7 bases from V and 5 bases from J; bases unmatched to any gene: 5. CDR3 amino acids: CSGGGGNNEQFF. The CDR3 nucleotides are TGCAGCGGCGGGGGAGGGAACAATGAGCAGTTCTTC.

The chain carries TRBV9 and TRBJ1-1; maybe TRBD1 (5 bases). Germline values: CDR1 SGDLS, CDR2 YYNGEE. With 5 bases removed from V and 3 bases from J, the gap between germline ends came to 20 bases. The CDR3 has 16 amino acids. In DNA form, the CDR3 reads TGTGCCAGCAGGGCATTGAGCGGGGGGGGAGACACTGAAGCTTTCTTT. Its protein product is CASRALSGGGDTEAFF.

The gene calls are TRBV3-1 and TRBJ1-2; D may be TRBD1 (5 bases). Per the germline V gene, CDR1 is LGHDT and CDR2 is YNNKEL (reference sequence). Trimming took off 4 bases at V and 8 bases at J, with 14 bases between the two ends. The CDR3 sequence is 13 residues long. The DNA of the CDR3 is TGTGCCAGCAGCCCATTACAGGTTGAGGGCTACACCTTC. It specifies CASSPLQVEGYTF.

The chain recombines TRBV4-1 with TRBJ2-1; 15 nucleotides agree with TRBD2. CDR1 and CDR2 from the germline V gene are MGHRA and YSYEKL. The CDR3 has 18 residues. The trim removed 4 bases at V and 8 bases at J, leaving 12 bases unmatched. For the CDR3, the DNA is TGCGCCAGCAGCCCGGGGACTAGCGGGGGGACGTTTCGGCATGAGCAGTTCTTC. Protein sequence: CASSPGTSGGTFRHEQFF.

This clonotype was detected a few times. The chain is built from TRBV7-6 and TRBJ1-3; TRBD1 might be the D (5 bases). This CDR3 region has 20 residues. The germline V gene encodes CDR1 SGHVS and CDR2 FNYEAQ. The V end lost 5 bases, the J end lost 4 bases, and 30 bases lay between the germline ends. This chain's CDR3 is CASSQRPTSGRGWEGNTIYF. The DNA of the CDR3 is TGTGCCAGCAGCCAACGGCCTACGTCGGGGAGGGGATGGGAAGGAAACACCATATATTTT. The full variable domain, rest sourced from reference TRBV7-6 and TRBJ1-3, is GAGVSQSPRYKVTKRGQDVALRCDPISGHVSLYWYRQALGQGPEFLTYFNYEAQQDKSGLPNDRFSAERPEGSISTLTIQRTEQRDSAMYRCASSQRPTSGRGWEGNTIYFGEGSWLTVV.

There are many counts of this clonotype. The CDR3 spells CASSSRDREAPQYF. The CDR3 region has the DNA TGTGCCAGCAGCTCCCGGGACAGGGAAGCCCCGCAGTATTTT. The rearrangement joins TRBV11-2 to TRBJ2-3; 9 positions match TRBD1. The CDR3 is 14 residues long. In germline, CDR1 is SGHAT, CDR2 FQNNGV. V lost 4 bases and J lost 10; bases outside the gene matches: 9.

By frequency in the sample, this clonotype is medium-sized. The chain employs TRBV3-1 and TRBJ2-3; the D gene could be TRBD1 or TRBD2 (5 bases each). V was clipped by 7 bases and J by 0 bases, with 11 bases between them. The length of the CDR3 is 14 residues. Germline V gives CDR1 LGHDT, CDR2 YNNKEL (reference sequence). The CDR3 loop reads CASNSRGSTDTQYF. The CDR3 nucleotides read TGTGCCAGCAACTCACGGGGCAGCACAGATACGCAGTATTTT.

This clonotype was seen a handful of times. The chain links TRBV5-8 to TRBJ1-3, with D tentatively TRBD1 (6 bases). This CDR3 contains 17 residues. Germline V gene sequence: CDR1 SGHTS, CDR2 YDEGEE. The V end lost 4 bases, the J end lost 2 bases, and 19 bases lay between the germline ends. CDR3 DNA sequence: TGTGCCAGCAGCCTCACTCTTACAGGGATGGCTGGAAACACCATATATTTT. Amino acids: CASSLTLTGMAGNTIYF.

This clonotype was seen a few times. The rearrangement links TRBV6-2 or TRBV6-3 to TRBJ1-1, with D perhaps matching TRBD1 (5 bases). V was cut by 4 bases and J by 1 base, with 13 bases left in between. The CDR3 sequence is 15 residues long. Germline CDR1 MNHEY, CDR2 SVGEGT. The CDR3 region has the DNA TGTGCCAGCAGTTCCCACCGGGGGTCGAACACTGAAGCTTTCTTT. Residues: CASSSHRGSNTEAFF.

This clonotype occurred a few times. The chain links TRBV27 to TRBJ2-2, with 8 bases aligning to TRBD1. V was clipped by 5 bases and J by 6 bases; unmatched bases: 11. CDR1 and CDR2 from the germline V gene are MNHEY and SMNVEV (reference sequence). CDR3 size: 16 residues. The CDR3 region is CASSVSRGLKAGELFF. The CDR3 bases are TGTGCCAGCAGTGTCAGCAGGGGGCTGAAGGCCGGGGAGCTGTTTTTT.